This T cell receptor beta chain was sequenced during a study of post-analysis software for immune sequencing data. General study results and limits: Strong co-clustering by F measure linked samples that shared a preparation batch. TRBV5-6, TRBV5-1 and TRBV20-1 belonged to a set of roughly 5 TRBV segments that were more frequent in patients than controls.

Trimming at V came to 5 bases and at J to 2 bases, leaving 6 bases not matched to a gene. The CDR3 extends over 13 amino acids. Per the germline V gene, CDR1 is GTSNPN and CDR2 is SVGIG (reference sequence). Of note for this clonotype: Its antigen is not known.

Every TCR beta cDNA library bore unique molecular identifiers. There were 1 to 10 million T cells, and around 460,000 cDNA molecules came from them. MiXCR was run by TCRdb on the PCR reads, yielding one entry per CDR3 protein. The sample includes 740,000 or so distinct CDR3 sequences, approximately 53% of them seen just once. This sequence originates from a girl aged 5 to 17 with multiple sclerosis. J is TRBJ2-7 and V is TRBV30; 7 nucleotides match TRBD2. Sequenced input: blood. DNA of the CDR3: TGTGCCTGGGACGCGGGGGACGCCTACGAGCAGTACTTC. Protein: CAWDAGDAYEQYF.